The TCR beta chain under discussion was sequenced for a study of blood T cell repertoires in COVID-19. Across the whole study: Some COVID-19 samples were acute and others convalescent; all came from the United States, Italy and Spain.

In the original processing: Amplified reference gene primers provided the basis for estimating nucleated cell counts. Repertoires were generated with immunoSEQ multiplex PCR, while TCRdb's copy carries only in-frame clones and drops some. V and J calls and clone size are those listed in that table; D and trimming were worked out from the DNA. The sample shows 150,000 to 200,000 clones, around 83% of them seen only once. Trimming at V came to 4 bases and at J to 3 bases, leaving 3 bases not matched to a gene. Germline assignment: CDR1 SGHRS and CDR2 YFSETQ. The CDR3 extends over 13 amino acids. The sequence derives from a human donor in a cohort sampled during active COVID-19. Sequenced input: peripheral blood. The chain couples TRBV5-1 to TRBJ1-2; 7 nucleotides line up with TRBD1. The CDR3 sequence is CASSPGQYYGYTF. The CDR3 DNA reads TGCGCCAGCAGCCCGGGACAGTACTATGGCTACACCTTC.